One sample yielded the 18 T cell receptor beta chains listed below, sequenced in a study of T cells in localized non-small cell lung cancer. The method was immunoSEQ multiplex PCR; TCRdb's version includes in-frame clones alone and lacks a portion of them. The sample lists about 14,000 clones; approximately 85% were seen once. Sequenced material: peripheral blood, taken before any cancer treatment. The origin of the receptors is a woman aged 35 to 70 with stage I lung adenocarcinoma.

The count of this clone is one. The V gene is TRBV2, the J gene TRBJ1-2, with a weak D call TRBD1 (6 bases). V lost 4 bases and J 3 bases, leaving 9 bases between the germline ends. The CDR3 is 13 residues long. The germline V gene has CDR1 SNHLY and CDR2 FYNNEI. CDR3 amino acids: CASSVRTDYGYTF. In nucleotides, the CDR3 is TGTGCCAGCAGTGTCCGGACAGACTATGGCTACACCTTC.

The V gene is TRBV7-6, the J gene TRBJ2-3; D may be TRBD2 (6 bases). CDR1 and CDR2 (germline): SGHVS, FNYEAQ. V lost 7 bases, J lost 1 base, and 21 bases lay in between. The CDR3 loop spans 17 amino acids. CDR3 sequence (DNA): TGTGCCAGCACCCGGTTGGATGGCGGGGCGGGCACAGATACGCAGTATTTT. Translated: CASTRLDGGAGTDTQYF.

The chain recombines TRBV18 with TRBJ2-2, with a tentative D call TRBD1 (6 bases). The V gene lost 4 bases and the J gene lost 0 bases, with 15 bases spanning the gap. The CDR3 is 17 residues long. CDR1 and CDR2 from the germline V gene are KGHSH and LQKENI. The CDR3 loop reads CASSLYTGTPNTGELFF. In DNA, the CDR3 is TGTGCCAGCTCACTTTACACCGGGACACCGAACACCGGGGAGCTGTTTTTT.

This clone was seen only once. The genes are TRBV5-1 and TRBJ1-3; D gene unclear. The length of the CDR3 is 14 residues. Between the trimmed V and J ends, which lost 4 bases and 4 bases, there was a span of 12 bases. Germline CDR1 and CDR2: SGHRS and YFSETQ. CDR3 nucleotides: TGCGCCAGCAGCCGAGAGCTGGGAGGAAACACCATATATTTT. This gives the protein CASSRELGGNTIYF.

V and J are TRBV28 and TRBJ1-1, with 9 bases identical to TRBD1. Trimming removed 6 bases from V and 13 bases from J; junction bases left unmatched: 12. There are 13 residues in the CDR3. The germline V gene encodes CDR1 MDHEN and CDR2 SYDVKM. DNA for the CDR3: TGTGCCAGCAGGAAACGGGACAGGGAGGTTATTTTCTTT. Its translation is CASRKRDREVIFF.

On this clone itself: The identical CDR3 is also encoded by other nucleotide sequences in the sample. The chain uses TRBV5-6 and TRBJ2-5, with D tentatively TRBD2 (6 bases). The V end was cut by 1 base, the J end by 5 bases, with 21 bases between. The germline V gene encodes CDR1 SGHDT and CDR2 YYEEEE. The CDR3 length is 17 residues. Here the CDR3 DNA reads TGTGCCAGCAGCTTGTTTCGGGGGAAACCTCTTTCTGAGACCCAGTACTTC. It yields the protein CASSLFRGKPLSETQYF. The full variable domain, its missing parts supplied by reference TRBV5-6 and TRBJ2-5, is DAGVTQSPTHLIKTRGQQVTLRCSPKSGHDTVSWYQQALGQGPQFIFQYYEEEERQRGNFPDRFSGHQFPNYSSELNVNALLLGDSALYLCASSLFRGKPLSETQYFGPGTRLLVL.

V and J are TRBV4-1 and TRBJ2-5; 9 nucleotides line up with TRBD1. The CDR3 has 16 amino acids. Germline V CDR1 and CDR2: MGHRA, YSYEKL. Losses at the gene ends were 0 bases for V and 5 bases for J; bases not matched to a gene: 7. The CDR3 is CASSQDRTGGWETQYF. CDR3 coding DNA: TGCGCCAGCAGCCAAGATCGAACAGGGGGCTGGGAGACCCAGTACTTC.

This chain connects TRBV13 to TRBJ2-3, with D unclear. Trimming pared 1 base from V and 4 bases from J, leaving 3 bases between. The CDR3 has 12 amino acids. CDR1 PRHDT and CDR2 FYEKMQ come from the germline V gene (reference sequence). In DNA form, the CDR3 reads TGTGCCAGCAGCTTAGTTCCAGATACGCAGTATTTT. Residues: CASSLVPDTQYF.

V usage is TRBV9 and J usage is TRBJ2-1; 8 nucleotides match TRBD2. CDR3 size: 16 residues. J lost 7 bases, V lost 0 bases, and 9 bases had no gene match. Per the germline V gene, CDR1 is SGDLS and CDR2 is YYNGEE. As DNA, the CDR3 is TGTGCCAGCAGCGTAGATACGGGGGGGTTAGTAAATGAGCAGTTCTTC. Translated: CASSVDTGGLVNEQFF.

This clone was recorded only once. The chain has TRBV4-1 and TRBJ1-2; D remains ambiguous. The CDR3 totals 15 residues. Trimming removed 2 bases at V and 4 bases at J, with 14 bases between. CDR1 MGHRA and CDR2 YSYEKL come from the germline V gene. In DNA form, the CDR3 reads TGCGCCAGCAGCCAACAGACGGGCGTGAGCTATGGCTACACCTTC. Translating gives CASSQQTGVSYGYTF.

The rearrangement joins TRBV7-9 to TRBJ2-3; 12 positions agree with TRBD2. Germline CDR1 is SEHNR and CDR2 is FQNEAQ (reference sequence). V was clipped by 5 bases and J by 2 bases; unmatched bases: 5. CDR3 length: 16 residues. The DNA for the CDR3 is TGTGCCAGCAGCGAATCTAGCGGGGGGGACACAGATACGCAGTATTTT. Translating it yields CASSESSGGDTDTQYF.

This rearrangement joins TRBV6-1 to TRBJ1-2; TRBD1 matches 7 bases. CDR1 is MNHNS, CDR2 SASEGT, per germline. The CDR3 extends over 13 amino acids. J lost 7 bases, V lost 10 bases, and 12 bases had no gene match. This CDR3 is CAIQNRGVGGYTF. In nucleotides, the CDR3 is TGTGCCATACAAAACAGGGGCGTTGGTGGCTACACCTTC.

On this clone itself: Other DNA sequences in the same sample also yield this CDR3. V and J are TRBV9 and TRBJ1-2; 7 bases line up with TRBD1. The ends lost 4 bases at V and 12 bases at J; junction bases unmatched: 12. Per germline, CDR1 SGDLS and CDR2 YYNGEE. The CDR3 covers 13 residues. The CDR3 sequence is CASSIQTGTPNTF. CDR3 sequence (DNA): TGTGCCAGCAGCATACAGACAGGGACGCCCAACACCTTC. The whole variable domain, filled in from reference TRBV9 and TRBJ1-2, reads DSGVTQTPKHLITATGQRVTLRCSPRSGDLSVYWYQQSLDQGLQFLIQYYNGEERAKGNILERFSAQQFPDLHSELNLSSLELGDSALYFCASSIQTGTPNTFGSGTRLTVV.

The DNA for the CDR3 is TGCGCCAGCAGCTTGTCGGTGGGACAGGTGAACACTGAAGCTTTCTTT. It is translated as CASSLSVGQVNTEAFF. The V gene is TRBV5-1, the J gene TRBJ1-1; 8 bases match TRBD1. This CDR3 contains 16 residues. The germline CDR1 and CDR2 sequences are SGHRS and YFSETQ. Trimming took 1 base from V and 0 from J; bases not matched to a gene: 5.

This clone appeared a single time. The J gene is TRBJ1-5, the V gene TRBV5-6, with 7 bases that match TRBD1. Germline CDR1 and CDR2: SGHDT and YYEEEE. This CDR3 has 14 amino acids. Trimming removed 0 bases from V and 5 bases from J; junction bases left unmatched: 2. The CDR3 spells CASSLDRGHQPQHF. DNA for the CDR3: TGTGCCAGCAGCTTGGACAGGGGCCATCAGCCCCAGCATTTT.

Only one count was recorded for this clone. This rearrangement joins TRBV19 to TRBJ2-3; perhaps TRBD2 as D (5 bases). This CDR3 is 17 amino acids long. CDR1 is LNHDA, CDR2 SQIVND, per germline (reference sequence). V was shortened by 6 bases and J by 2 bases, with 21 bases between the two germline ends. For the CDR3, the DNA is TGTGCCAGTAGCCCCGGTTACGCTAGCAGTACCACAGATACGCAGTATTTT. It encodes CASSPGYASSTTDTQYF.

In this sample, this clone turned up once. The chain joins TRBV7-2 to TRBJ1-5; unclear D gene. CDR3 length equals 13 residues. Germline V lookup: CDR1 SGHTA, CDR2 FQGNSA. Trimming removed 5 bases from V and 0 bases from J, with 5 bases in between. CDR3 nucleotide sequence: TGTGCCAGCAGCCCAAATAGCAATCAGCCCCAGCATTTT. This sequence encodes CASSPNSNQPQHF.

This chain joins TRBV27 and TRBJ1-1; 9 bases line up with TRBD1. The CDR3 extends over 16 amino acids. Germline trimming cut 4 bases from V and 1 base from J; bases unmatched to any gene: 7. Per germline, CDR1 MNHEY and CDR2 SMNVEV (reference sequence). The DNA for the CDR3 is TGTGCCAGCAGTTACTGGCGGGACAGGGCGAACACTGAAGCTTTCTTT. As protein: CASSYWRDRANTEAFF.